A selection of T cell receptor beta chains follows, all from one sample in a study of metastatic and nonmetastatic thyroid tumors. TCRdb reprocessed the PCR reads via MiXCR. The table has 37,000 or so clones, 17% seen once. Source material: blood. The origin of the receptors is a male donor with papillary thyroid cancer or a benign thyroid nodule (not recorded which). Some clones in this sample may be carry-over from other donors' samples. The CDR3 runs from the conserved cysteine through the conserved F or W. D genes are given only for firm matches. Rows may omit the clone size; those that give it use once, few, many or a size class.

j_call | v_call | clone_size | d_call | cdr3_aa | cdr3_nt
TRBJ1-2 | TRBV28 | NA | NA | CASETALYGYTF | TGTGCCAGCGAGACAGCTCTATATGGCTACACCTTC
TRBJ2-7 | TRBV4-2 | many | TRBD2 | CASSAGQNLAGDGLEQYF | TGTGCCAGCAGCGCGGGACAGAACCTAGCGGGAGATGGACTGGAGCAGTACTTC
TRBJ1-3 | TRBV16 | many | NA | CASSQPGSGNTIYF | TGTGCCAGCAGCCAACCGGGGAGTGGAAACACCATATATTTT
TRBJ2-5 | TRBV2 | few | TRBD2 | CASSENGRTCETQYF | TGTGCCAGCAGTGAAAACGGGAGGACCTGTGAGACCCAGTACTTC
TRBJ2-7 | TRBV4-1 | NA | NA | CASSQKSDVGDEQYF | TGCGCCAGCAGCCAAAAGTCGGACGTCGGAGACGAGCAGTACTTC
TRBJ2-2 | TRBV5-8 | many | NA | CASSRGTDFNTGELFF | TGTGCCAGCAGCCGCGGGACAGACTTTAACACCGGGGAGCTGTTTTTT
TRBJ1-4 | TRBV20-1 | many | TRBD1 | CSARDYRGDNEKLFF | TGCAGTGCTAGAGATTACAGGGGGGATAATGAAAAACTGTTTTTT
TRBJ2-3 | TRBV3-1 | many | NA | CASSPSFSGGSDTQYF | TGTGCCAGCAGCCCTTCCTTTTCGGGTGGGTCAGATACGCAGTATTTT
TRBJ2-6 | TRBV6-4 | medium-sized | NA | CASSIDSGANVLTF | TGTGCCAGCAGTATAGATTCTGGGGCCAACGTCCTGACTTTC
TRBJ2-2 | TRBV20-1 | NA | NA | CSARPLSGSTGELFF | TGCAGTGCTAGACCCCTTTCAGGGTCCACCGGGGAGCTGTTTTTT
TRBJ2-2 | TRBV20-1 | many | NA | CSARDLRLGPNTGELFF | TGCAGTGCTAGAGATCTGCGTCTGGGGCCCAACACCGGGGAGCTGTTTTTT
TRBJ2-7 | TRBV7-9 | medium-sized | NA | CASSMGAALHEQYF | TGTGCCAGCAGTATGGGCGCGGCTCTCCACGAGCAGTACTTC
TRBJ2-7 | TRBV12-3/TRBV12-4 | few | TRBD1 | CASSLMGGTGSYEQYF | TGTGCCAGCAGTTTAATGGGCGGGACAGGTTCCTACGAGCAGTACTTC
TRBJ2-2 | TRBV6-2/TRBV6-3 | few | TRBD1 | CASSYWGQGNAGELFF | TGTGCCAGCAGTTACTGGGGACAGGGGAACGCCGGGGAGCTGTTTTTT
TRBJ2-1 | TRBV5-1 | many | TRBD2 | CASSLIPGGAVNEQFF | TGCGCCAGCAGCTTGATTCCCGGGGGGGCCGTTAATGAGCAGTTCTTC
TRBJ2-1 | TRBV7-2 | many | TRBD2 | CASSSRPGLGDSEQFF | TGTGCCAGCAGCTCGCGACCGGGACTAGGAGATAGTGAGCAGTTCTTC
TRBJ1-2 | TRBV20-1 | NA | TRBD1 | CSWGDRLNGYTF | TGCAGCTGGGGGGACAGACTTAATGGCTACACCTTC
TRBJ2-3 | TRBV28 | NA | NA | CASSKQGWDTQYF | TGTGCCAGCAGTAAACAGGGTTGGGATACGCAGTATTTT
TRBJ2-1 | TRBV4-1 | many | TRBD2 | CASSQGGAGGDEQFF | TGCGCCAGCAGCCAAGGAGGGGCGGGGGGCGATGAGCAGTTCTTC
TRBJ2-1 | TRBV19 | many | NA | CASSIGPANEQFF | TGTGCCAGTAGTATAGGGCCAGCCAATGAGCAGTTCTTC